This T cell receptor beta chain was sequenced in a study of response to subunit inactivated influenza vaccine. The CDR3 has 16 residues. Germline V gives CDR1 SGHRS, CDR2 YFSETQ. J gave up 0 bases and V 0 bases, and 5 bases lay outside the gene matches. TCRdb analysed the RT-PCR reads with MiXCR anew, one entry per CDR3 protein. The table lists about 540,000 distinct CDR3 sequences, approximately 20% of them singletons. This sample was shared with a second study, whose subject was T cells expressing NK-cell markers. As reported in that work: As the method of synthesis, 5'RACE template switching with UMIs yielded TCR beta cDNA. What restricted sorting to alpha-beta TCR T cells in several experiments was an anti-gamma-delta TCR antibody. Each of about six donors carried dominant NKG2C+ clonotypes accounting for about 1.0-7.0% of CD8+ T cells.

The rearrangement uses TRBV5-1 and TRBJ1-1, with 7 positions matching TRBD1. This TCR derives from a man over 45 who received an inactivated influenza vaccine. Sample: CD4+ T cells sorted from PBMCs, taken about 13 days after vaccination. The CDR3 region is CASSLVGGRVNTEAFF. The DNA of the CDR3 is TGCGCCAGCAGCTTGGTAGGGGGCAGGGTGAACACTGAAGCTTTCTTT.